This TCR beta chain came from a study of blood T cell repertoires in COVID-19. Study context: Italy, Spain and the United States were the sources of the convalescent and acute COVID-19 samples.

Germline V gene data show CDR1 as SGHRS and CDR2 as YFSETQ. The J segment lost 5 bases and the V segment lost 3 bases, leaving 11 bases of the junction unmatched. This CDR3 contains 17 residues. In the original workflow: Estimation of nucleated cell counts was performed using reference gene primer amplification. Measured with immunoSEQ multiplex PCR; TCRdb has only the in-frame clones, and not every one. V, J and clone size were drawn from that table, and D and trimming were deduced from the DNA. Seen here are 370,000 or so clones, over 75% observed once, and the top ten hold approximately 1.2%. Assignment of participants to cohorts was predicated upon participant-reported clinical history. Among Cohort 3 donors, those recovered had two negative PCRs, clearance, or symptom resolution.

This TCR came from a young man who had recovered from COVID-19. The sample was PBMCs or T cells enriched from blood (not recorded which). The chain uses TRBV5-1 and TRBJ1-4; 9 positions agree with TRBD1. CDR3 region: CASSSRVGTGPNEKLFF. The CDR3 nucleotides are TGCGCCAGCAGCTCCCGGGTCGGGACAGGGCCAAATGAAAAACTGTTTTTT.